This T cell receptor beta chain was recorded in a study of blood T cell repertoires in COVID-19. For the study at large: From T cells, B-cell-depleted T cells, or PBMCs came the material, which was cDNA or gDNA.

The data were produced by immunoSEQ multiplex PCR, yet TCRdb's version contains in-frame clones alone and is incomplete. The data contain just over 250,000 clones, about 90% of them singletons. Trimming removed 6 bases from V and 4 bases from J; junction bases left unmatched: 11. Germline V gene sequence: CDR1 LNHDA, CDR2 SQIVND (reference sequence). The CDR3 has 15 amino acids. The genes are TRBV19 and TRBJ2-7; the match to TRBD2 covers 8 bases. Sequencing was performed on peripheral blood. This receptor was identified in a woman aged 50 to 60 with acute or convalescent COVID-19. In nucleotides, the CDR3 is TGTGCCAGTAGATCGAGGCGGGAGGCCAGATACGAGCAGTACTTC. Encoded protein: CASRSRREARYEQYF.